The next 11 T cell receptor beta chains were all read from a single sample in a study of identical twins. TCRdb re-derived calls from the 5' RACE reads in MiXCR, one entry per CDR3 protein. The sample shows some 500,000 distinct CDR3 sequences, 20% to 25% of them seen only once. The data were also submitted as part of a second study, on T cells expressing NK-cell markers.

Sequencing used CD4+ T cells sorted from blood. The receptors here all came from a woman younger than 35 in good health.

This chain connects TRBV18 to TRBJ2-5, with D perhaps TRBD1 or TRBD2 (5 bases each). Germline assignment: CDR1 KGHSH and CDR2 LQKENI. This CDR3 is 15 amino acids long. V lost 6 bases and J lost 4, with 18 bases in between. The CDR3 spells CASSSPAIGAETQYF. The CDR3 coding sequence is TGTGCCAGCTCGTCGCCGGCTATCGGGGCAGAGACCCAGTACTTC.

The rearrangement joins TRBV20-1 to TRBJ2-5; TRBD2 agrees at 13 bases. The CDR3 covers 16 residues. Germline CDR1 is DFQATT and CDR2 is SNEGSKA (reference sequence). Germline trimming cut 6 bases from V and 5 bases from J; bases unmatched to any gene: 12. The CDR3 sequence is CSAPPRTSGRRETQYF. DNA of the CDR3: TGCAGTGCCCCCCCTAGGACTAGCGGGAGAAGGGAGACCCAGTACTTC.

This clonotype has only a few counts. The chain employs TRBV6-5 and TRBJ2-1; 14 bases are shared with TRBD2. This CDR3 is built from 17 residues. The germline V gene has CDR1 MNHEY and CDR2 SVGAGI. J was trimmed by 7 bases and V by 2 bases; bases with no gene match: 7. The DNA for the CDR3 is TGTGCCAGCAGTTACGGCTTTTGGACTAGCGGGAGGAATGAGCAGTTCTTC. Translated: CASSYGFWTSGRNEQFF.

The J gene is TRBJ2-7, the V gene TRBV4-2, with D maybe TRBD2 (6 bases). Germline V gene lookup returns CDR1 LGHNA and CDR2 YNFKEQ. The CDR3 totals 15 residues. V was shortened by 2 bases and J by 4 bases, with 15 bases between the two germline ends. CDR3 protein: CASSQRSGPAYEQYF. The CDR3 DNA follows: TGTGCCAGCAGCCAAAGGAGCGGGCCTGCTTACGAGCAGTACTTC.

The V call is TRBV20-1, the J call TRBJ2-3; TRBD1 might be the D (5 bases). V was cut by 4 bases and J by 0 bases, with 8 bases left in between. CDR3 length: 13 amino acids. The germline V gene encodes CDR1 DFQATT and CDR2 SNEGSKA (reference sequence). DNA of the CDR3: TGCAGTGCTACGAAGGGGAGCACAGATACGCAGTATTTT. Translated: CSATKGSTDTQYF.

CDR3 nucleotides: TGCGCCAGCAGCTTGGGGGCTAGCGGGGGGTACAATGAGCAGTTCTTC. As protein: CASSLGASGGYNEQFF. This chain connects TRBV5-1 to TRBJ2-1, with 11 positions matching TRBD2. The CDR3 runs to 16 residues. The J segment lost 4 bases and the V segment lost 0 bases, leaving 3 bases of the junction unmatched. Germline loops: CDR1 SGHRS, CDR2 YFSETQ.

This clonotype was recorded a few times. For the CDR3, the DNA is TGCAGTGCCCTCCGAGAGGGTCGGGAGCAGTACTTC. Translating gives CSALREGREQYF. The rearrangement joins TRBV20-1 to TRBJ2-7, with D possibly TRBD2 on 5 matching bases. Trimming stripped 6 bases from V and 7 bases from J, with 16 bases between. Germline CDR1 reads DFQATT; CDR2 reads SNEGSKA (reference sequence). The CDR3 has 12 amino acids.

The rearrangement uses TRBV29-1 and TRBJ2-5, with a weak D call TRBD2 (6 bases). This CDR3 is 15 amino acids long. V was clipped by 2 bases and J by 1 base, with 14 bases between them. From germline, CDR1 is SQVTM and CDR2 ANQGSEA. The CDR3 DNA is TGCAGCGTTGAACTCCTTGGAGGGCTCCAAGAGACCCAGTACTTC. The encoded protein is CSVELLGGLQETQYF.

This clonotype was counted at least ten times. DNA for the CDR3: TGTGCCACCAGCCCCCGGGACAGGCTAAATTCACCCCTCCACTTT. This codes for CATSPRDRLNSPLHF. The chain carries TRBV15 and TRBJ1-6; 8 positions match TRBD1. The trim removed 5 bases at V and 7 bases at J, leaving 7 bases unmatched. The CDR3 consists of 15 residues. Germline V gene data show CDR1 as LNHNV and CDR2 as YYDKDF (reference sequence).

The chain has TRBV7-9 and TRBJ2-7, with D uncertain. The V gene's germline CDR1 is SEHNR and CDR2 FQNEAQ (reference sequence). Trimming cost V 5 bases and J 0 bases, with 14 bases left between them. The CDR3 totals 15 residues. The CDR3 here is CASSPYRSRSYEQYF. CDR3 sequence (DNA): TGTGCCAGCAGCCCCTATAGATCCCGCTCCTACGAGCAGTACTTC.

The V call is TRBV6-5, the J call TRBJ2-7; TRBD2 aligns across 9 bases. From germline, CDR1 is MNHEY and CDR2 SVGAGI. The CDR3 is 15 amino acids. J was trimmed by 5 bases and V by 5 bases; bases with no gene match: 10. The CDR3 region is CASSTRGSGGDEQYF. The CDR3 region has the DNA TGTGCCAGCAGTACACGAGGTAGCGGGGGTGACGAGCAGTACTTC.